This TCR beta chain was sequenced for a study of cytomegalovirus exposure and HLA in healthy donors. The V end lost 2 bases, the J end lost 5 bases, and 10 bases lay between the germline ends. In germline, CDR1 is MGHRA, CDR2 YSYEKL. The CDR3 spans 14 residues. Study-wide findings and caveats: One variant, a missense change in DCLRE1C, was linked in a later analysis to TCR beta V- and J-gene trimming.

With respect to this clone: Its antigen is as yet unknown.

The PCR made use of 60 Vbeta and 13 Jbeta primers. Some clones are missing from TCRdb's copy, which holds only in-frame ones; the method was immunoSEQ multiplex PCR. Of more than 110,000 clones in the sample, around 79% were seen once. The receptor was derived from a woman aged 45-65 years in good health and CMV-seropositive. The sample consisted of PBMCs. The V gene is TRBV4-1, the J gene TRBJ2-1, with TRBD1 as a possible D gene (6 bases). The CDR3 DNA reads TGCGCCAGCAGCCAACGAGGGGGTGACAATGAGCAGTTCTTC. Translating it yields CASSQRGGDNEQFF.